This T cell receptor beta chain stems from a study of blood T cell repertoires in COVID-19. Clinical history reported by participants formed the basis on which cohorts were assigned. Trimming left V 5 bases short and J 1 base short, with 12 bases between. The germline CDR1 and CDR2 sequences are SGHNT and YENEEA. CDR3 length: 16 amino acids. Source study methods: Reference gene primer amplification gave nucleated cell count estimates. This table comes from immunoSEQ multiplex PCR, and its TCRdb copy is limited to in-frame clones, with some not included. The V and J calls and the clone size are those of that table, but D and trimming were determined from the DNA. Of about 140,000 clones in the sample, 75% to 80% are singletons; the top ten hold 2.5% to 3.5%.

The V and J genes are TRBV11-3 and TRBJ1-6; D might be TRBD1 (6 bases). This TCR was recovered from a woman between 50 and 59 years old who had recovered from COVID-19. Source material: PBMCs or T cells enriched from blood (not recorded which). The CDR3 DNA is TGTGCCAGCAGCCCAACAGGGAGTTCCTATAATTCACCCCTCCACTTT. Protein product: CASSPTGSSYNSPLHF.